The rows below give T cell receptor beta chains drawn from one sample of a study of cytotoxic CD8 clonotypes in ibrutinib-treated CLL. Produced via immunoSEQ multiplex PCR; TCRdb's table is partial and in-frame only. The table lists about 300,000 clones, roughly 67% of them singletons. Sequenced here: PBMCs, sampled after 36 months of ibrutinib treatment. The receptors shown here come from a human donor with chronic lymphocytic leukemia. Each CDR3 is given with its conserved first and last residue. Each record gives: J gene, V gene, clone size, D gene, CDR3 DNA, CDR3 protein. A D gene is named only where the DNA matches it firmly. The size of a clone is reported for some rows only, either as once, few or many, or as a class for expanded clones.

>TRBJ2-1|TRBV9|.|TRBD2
TGTGCCAGCAGCATTAGCGGGGGTACGAGAGAGCAGTTCTTC
CASSISGGTREQFF
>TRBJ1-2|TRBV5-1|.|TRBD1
TGCGCCAGCAGCTTGGCCAAACAGGACAGGGCCAACTATGGCTACACCTTC
CASSLAKQDRANYGYTF
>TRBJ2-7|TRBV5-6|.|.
TGTGCCAGCAGCTTGGGTTTCTCAGGGGTTTACGAGCAGTACTTC
CASSLGFSGVYEQYF
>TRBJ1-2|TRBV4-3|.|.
TGCGCCAGCAGCCATGGACAGAGCTATGGCTACACCTTC
CASSHGQSYGYTF
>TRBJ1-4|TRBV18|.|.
TGTGCCAGCTCACCACTCCCAGCAACTAATGAAAAACTGTTTTTT
CASSPLPATNEKLFF
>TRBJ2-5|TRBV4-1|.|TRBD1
TGCGCCAGCAGCCAAGTCGGGACAGCCCAAGAGACCCAGTACTTC
CASSQVGTAQETQYF
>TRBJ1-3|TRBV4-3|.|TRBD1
TGCGCCAGCAGCGGAGGGACAGGCGGAAACACCATATATTTT
CASSGGTGGNTIYF
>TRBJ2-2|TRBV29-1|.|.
TGCAGCGTTACTGGCCTTAGGGCCGGGGAGCTGTTTTTT
CSVTGLRAGELFF
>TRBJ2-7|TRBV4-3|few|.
TGCGCCAGCAGCCAAGATCCGACTCCGTCCTACGAGCAGTACTTC
CASSQDPTPSYEQYF
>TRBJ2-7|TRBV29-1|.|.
TGCAGCGTTGAAGTGACAGTTCTACGAGAGCAGTACTTC
CSVEVTVLREQYF
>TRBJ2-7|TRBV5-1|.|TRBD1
TGCGCCAGCAGCGTATCCGGGACAGGGGGCCTTTTACCCGCTGAGCAGTACTTC
CASSVSGTGGLLPAEQYF
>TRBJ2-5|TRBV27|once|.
TGTGCCAGCAGTCTCGCGGGGCTGTTATTCGAGACCCAGTACTTC
CASSLAGLLFETQYF
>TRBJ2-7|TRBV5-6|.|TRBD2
TGTGCCAGCACCTCTCGCGGGAGGCAGTACGAGCAGTACTTC
CASTSRGRQYEQYF
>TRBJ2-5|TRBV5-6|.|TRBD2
TGTGCCAGCAGCTTGAGGGGACTAGGGGTTGAGACCCAGTACTTC
CASSLRGLGVETQYF
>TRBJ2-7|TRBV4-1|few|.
TGCGCCAGCAGCCTCCTGGGGACTTTGGGCGAGCAGTACTTC
CASSLLGTLGEQYF
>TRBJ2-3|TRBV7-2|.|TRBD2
TGTGCCAGCAGATTAGCGGGGTCCTACACAGATACGCAGTATTTT
CASRLAGSYTDTQYF
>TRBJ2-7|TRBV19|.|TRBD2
TGTGCCAGTAGTATCCTAGCGGGAGGCCAATACGAGCAGTACTTC
CASSILAGGQYEQYF
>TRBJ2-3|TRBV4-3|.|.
TGCGCCAGCAGCCAAGATTGGGGGGATACGCAGTATTTT
CASSQDWGDTQYF
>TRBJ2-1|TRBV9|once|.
TGTGCCAGCAGCCGCGTTGGCAGTGAGCAGTTCTTC
CASSRVGSEQFF
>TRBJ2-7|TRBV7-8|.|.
TGTGCCAGCAGCGCCCCGACCCGGGGTCCCTACGAGCAGTACTTC
CASSAPTRGPYEQYF
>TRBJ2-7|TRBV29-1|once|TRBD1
TGCAGCGCGACAGGGGGCGAGAGCGAGCAGTACTTC
CSATGGESEQYF
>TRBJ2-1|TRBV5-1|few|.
TGCGCCAGCAGCAGAAACGACCCCCACTCCTACAATGAGCAGTTCTTC
CASSRNDPHSYNEQFF
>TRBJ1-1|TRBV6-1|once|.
TGTGCCAGCAGTAGGGACAACCGGAACACTGAAGCTTTCTTT
CASSRDNRNTEAFF
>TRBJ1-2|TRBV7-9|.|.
TGTGCCAGCAGCTTAGCTCTTGGCAACAACCCTCCTTACGTCTATGGCTACACCTTC
CASSLALGNNPPYVYGYTF
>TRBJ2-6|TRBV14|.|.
TGTGCCAGCAGCCAAGATGCCAGGGAAGTGGGGTCGTCTGGGGCCAACGTCCTGACTTTC
CASSQDAREVGSSGANVLTF
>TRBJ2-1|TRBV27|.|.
TGTGCCAGCAGTCTGGGGACTCCCAATGAGCAGTTCTTC
CASSLGTPNEQFF
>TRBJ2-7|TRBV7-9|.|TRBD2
TGTGCCAGCAGCTTGTCGGGAGGTCTTGGGTACGAGCAGTACTTC
CASSLSGGLGYEQYF